This is a list of T cell receptor beta chains from one sample in a study of PD-1 blockade in classical Hodgkin lymphoma. Sequencing used immunoSEQ multiplex PCR; TCRdb keeps in-frame clones, though not all of them. The sample has some 38,000 clones, around 80% seen once. The specimen was peripheral blood mononuclear cells (PBMCs), collected before the second cycle of nivolumab. Every receptor here comes from a human donor with classical Hodgkin lymphoma. Both conserved end residues are part of each CDR3. D genes are given only for firm matches. Where a row states a size, it is once, few, many or the class of an expanded clone; other rows omit it.

>TRBJ1-1|-|TRBV2|13|TRBD1
TGTGCCAGCAGTTCCAACAGGGGTGCTGAAGCTTTCTTT
CASSSNRGAEAFF
>TRBJ2-3|-|TRBV4-2|15|TRBD2
TGTGCCAGCAGCCAAGCTAGCGGGGTCACAGATACGCAGTATTTT
CASSQASGVTDTQYF
>TRBJ2-7|-|TRBV27|14|TRBD1
TGTGCCAGCAGTTTAGGACAGGGGAGCTACGAGCAGTACTTC
CASSLGQGSYEQYF
>TRBJ1-6|once|TRBV5-8|16|TRBD1
TGTGCCAGCAGCTTGGAGGGGACAGGATATAATTCACCCCTCCACTTT
CASSLEGTGYNSPLHF
>TRBJ2-3|-|TRBV7-2|15|-
TGTGCCAGCAGCCCCGACGGACGGCGCACAGATACGCAGTATTTT
CASSPDGRRTDTQYF
>TRBJ1-2|-|TRBV9|14|TRBD1
TGTGCCAGCAGGCCCCCCAGGGGGAACTATGGCTACACCTTC
CASRPPRGNYGYTF
>TRBJ2-6|-|TRBV19|16|-
TGTGCCAGTAGTATTGGACAACTCTCTGGGGCCAACGTCCTGACTTTC
CASSIGQLSGANVLTF
>TRBJ1-2|-|TRBV9|14|TRBD1
TGTGCCAGCAAGGGCTCGGGGACAGGGTATGGCTACACCTTC
CASKGSGTGYGYTF
>TRBJ2-7|once|TRBV21-1|11|-
TGTGCCAGCAGCAAGGAGGTAAAACACGCCTTC
CASSKEVKHAF
>TRBJ2-5|once|TRBV5-1|16|-
TGCGCCAGCAGCTTGGGGATTCAGGTTACGCAAGAGACCCAGTACTTC
CASSLGIQVTQETQYF
>TRBJ1-2|-|TRBV6-1|12|-
TGTGCCAGCAGTTCCCGGAACTATGGCTACACCTTC
CASSSRNYGYTF
>TRBJ2-1|-|TRBV27|19|TRBD2
TGTGCCAGCAGTTTATCACCGTGGACTAGCGGGGGGAGGGACAATGAGCAGTTCTTC
CASSLSPWTSGGRDNEQFF
>TRBJ2-7|-|TRBV7-9|13|-
TGTGCCAGCAGCCCTCCTGACTCTTACGAGCAGTACTTC
CASSPPDSYEQYF
>TRBJ1-1|-|TRBV6-5|12|TRBD1
TGTGCCAGCACCAACAGGGGCACTGAAGCTTTCTTT
CASTNRGTEAFF